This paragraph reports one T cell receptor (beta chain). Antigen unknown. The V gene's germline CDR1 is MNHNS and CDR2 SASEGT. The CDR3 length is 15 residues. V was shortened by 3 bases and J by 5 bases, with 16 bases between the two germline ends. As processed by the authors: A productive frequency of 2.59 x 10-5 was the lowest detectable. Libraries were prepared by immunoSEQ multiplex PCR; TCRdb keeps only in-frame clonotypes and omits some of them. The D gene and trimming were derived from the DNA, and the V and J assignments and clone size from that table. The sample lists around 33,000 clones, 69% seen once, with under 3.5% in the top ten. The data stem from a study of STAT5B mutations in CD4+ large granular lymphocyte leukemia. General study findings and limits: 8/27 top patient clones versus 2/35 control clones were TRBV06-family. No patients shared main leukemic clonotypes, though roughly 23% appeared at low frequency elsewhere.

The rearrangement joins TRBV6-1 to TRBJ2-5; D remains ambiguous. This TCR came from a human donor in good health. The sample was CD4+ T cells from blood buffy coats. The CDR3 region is CASSDSARPGETQYF. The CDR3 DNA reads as TGTGCCAGCAGTGACTCGGCCCGGCCTGGGGAGACCCAGTACTTC.